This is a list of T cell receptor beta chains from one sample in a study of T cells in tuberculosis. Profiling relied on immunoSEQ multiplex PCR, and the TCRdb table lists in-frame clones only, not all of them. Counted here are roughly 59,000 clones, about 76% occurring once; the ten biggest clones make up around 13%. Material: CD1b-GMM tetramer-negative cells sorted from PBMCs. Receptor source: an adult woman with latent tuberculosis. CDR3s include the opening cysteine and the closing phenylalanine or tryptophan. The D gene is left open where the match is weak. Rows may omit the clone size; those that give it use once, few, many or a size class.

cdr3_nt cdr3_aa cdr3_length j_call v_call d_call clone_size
TGTGCTAGTGGTTTGGTACGGGACGGGAGGGTAAACACAGATACGCAGTATTTT CASGLVRDGRVNTDTQYF 18 TRBJ2-3 TRBV12-5 TRBD2 few
TGTGCCAGCAGCCAACCCCGGACAGGGTGGAATTCCCCCCTCCACTTT CASSQPRTGWNSPLHF 16 TRBJ1-6 TRBV4-2 TRBD1 few
TGTGCCAGCAGTCGAGTCTATGGCTACACCTTC CASSRVYGYTF 11 TRBJ1-2 TRBV9 NA NA
TGTGCCAGCAGTTTAGGGGTCCTCGGGGAGACGCAGTATTTT CASSLGVLGETQYF 14 TRBJ2-3 TRBV27 NA NA
TGTGCCAGCAGCTCCCCGGGGAAGACGATTAATGGCTACACCTTC CASSSPGKTINGYTF 15 TRBJ1-2 TRBV7-2 NA few
TGTGCCATCAGTGAGTCGGGCGTTCAAAACATTCAGTACTTC CAISESGVQNIQYF 14 TRBJ2-4 TRBV10-3 NA NA
TGCGCCAGCAGCCCAGTATCGGGAGAGGGCGAGCAGTACTTC CASSPVSGEGEQYF 14 TRBJ2-7 TRBV5-1 NA NA
TGCGCCAGCAGCCAAGATATGGGACAAGCCTACGAGCAGTACTTC CASSQDMGQAYEQYF 15 TRBJ2-7 TRBV4-1 NA NA
TGTGCCAGCAGCTTGCGAGAGAGGGGGCGTTTTCACCACGAGCAGTACTTC CASSLRERGRFHHEQYF 17 TRBJ2-7 TRBV5-6 TRBD1 NA
TGTGCCAGCAGCGCCACATTGGGGGCCAACAATGAGCAGTTCTTC CASSATLGANNEQFF 15 TRBJ2-1 TRBV9 NA few
TGCGCCAGCAGCCAATTTACAGGGGGCACTGAAGCTTTCTTT CASSQFTGGTEAFF 14 TRBJ1-1 TRBV4-3 TRBD1 medium-sized
TGCAGCGTTGGAGAGGGAGGGACTGAAGCTTTCTTT CSVGEGGTEAFF 12 TRBJ1-1 TRBV29-1 NA few
TGTGCCAGCACCTCCAGGTATAATTCACCCCTCCACTTT CASTSRYNSPLHF 13 TRBJ1-6 TRBV2 NA few
TGTGCCAGCAGTTTATGGGGGCCCGGGACAGGGAAACAAGAGACCCAGTACTTC CASSLWGPGTGKQETQYF 18 TRBJ2-5 TRBV28 TRBD1 NA
TGCAGCGTTCGCAGGGGGCAAGGCTACACCTTC CSVRRGQGYTF 11 TRBJ1-2 TRBV29-1 TRBD1 NA
TGTGCCAGCAGCTCGACAGGGGTGGATGGCTACACCTTC CASSSTGVDGYTF 13 TRBJ1-2 TRBV7-8 TRBD1 NA
TGCGCCAACCCACCACAGGGGAGACCATCCTACGAGCAGTACTTC CANPPQGRPSYEQYF 15 TRBJ2-7 TRBV5-1 TRBD1 few